The 5 T cell receptor beta chains presented below share a single source sample, sequenced in a study of cytomegalovirus exposure and HLA in healthy donors (dated by TCRdb to about 2017). Library prep was done by the immunoSEQ multiplex PCR assay. A mixture of 60 forward primers for TCR Vbeta segments and 13 reverse primers for TCR Jbeta segments was used in the multiplex PCR. TCRdb holds this immuneACCESS table with in-frame rearrangements only. Some clones are missing; in checked studies, unresolved V genes explain under half, and the rest has no known cause. The sample's records list around 84,000 clones. Approximately 4.2% of the sample is in the top ten clones. Source material: PBMCs. These receptors originate from a man aged 30-40 years in good health and CMV-seronegative.

V is TRBV11-3 and J is TRBJ1-2; tentative D call: TRBD1 (6 bases). V was pared by 5 bases and J by 8 bases, with 15 bases between. The V gene's germline CDR1 is SGHNT and CDR2 YENEEA. The CDR3 length is 13 residues. The CDR3 spells CASSLPTGLGYTF. For the CDR3, the DNA is TGTGCCAGCAGCCTACCCACAGGGTTAGGCTACACCTTC. The complete variable domain, with remaining parts taken from reference TRBV11-3 and TRBJ1-2, reads EAGVVQSPRYKIIEKKQPVAFWCNPISGHNTLYWYLQNLGQGPELLIRYENEEAVDDSQLPKDRFSAERLKGVDSTLKIQPAELGDSAVYLCASSLPTGLGYTFGSGTRLTVV.

This chain joins TRBV5-4 and TRBJ2-5; 10 bases are shared with TRBD2. This CDR3 has 15 amino acids. Unmatched junction bases numbered 5, after V lost 1 base and J lost 5 bases. From germline, CDR1 is SGHNT and CDR2 YYREEE (reference sequence). CDR3 amino acids: CASSLPGLARETQYF. As DNA, the CDR3 is TGTGCCAGCAGCTTGCCGGGACTAGCGAGGGAGACCCAGTACTTC. The full variable domain, completed using reference TRBV5-4 and TRBJ2-5, is ETGVTQSPTHLIKTRGQQVTLRCSSQSGHNTVSWYQQALGQGPQFIFQYYREEENGRGNFPPRFSGLQFPNYSSELNVNALELDDSALYLCASSLPGLARETQYFGPGTRLLVL.

The V and J genes are TRBV19 and TRBJ1-2; 9 bases agree with TRBD1. V shed 3 bases and J 8 bases; nucleotides not matched to a gene: 7. CDR3 length: 14 amino acids. Germline CDR1 and CDR2: LNHDA and SQIVND (reference sequence). Written as DNA, the CDR3 is TGTGCCAGTAGTATGGGACAGGGTCCCTGGGGCTACACCTTC. It specifies CASSMGQGPWGYTF.

The chain has TRBV15 and TRBJ2-7, with 7 positions matching TRBD1. CDR3 length: 14 amino acids. V lost 8 bases to trimming and J lost 2 bases; unmatched junction nucleotides: 9. Looked up from germline, CDR1 is LNHNV and CDR2 is YYDKDF (reference sequence). The CDR3 is CATRSPGQTYEQYF. The CDR3 DNA reads as TGTGCCACCCGGAGTCCGGGACAGACCTACGAGCAGTACTTC.

V usage is TRBV6-1 and J usage is TRBJ2-7; 7 positions match TRBD2. The CDR3 has 12 amino acids. CDR1 and CDR2 from the germline V gene are MNHNS and SASEGT. The trim removed 2 bases at V and 7 bases at J, leaving 2 bases unmatched. The CDR3 here is CASSEQGGEQYF. As DNA, the CDR3 is TGTGCCAGCAGTGAACAGGGAGGGGAGCAGTACTTC.